These 19 T cell receptor beta chains share one sample of origin, sequenced in a study of tumor-infiltrating lymphocytes in primary liver carcinoma. Both RNA and DNA were isolated together from around 18-30 mg of bulk tissue that had not been sorted. Priming with a constant-region primer yielded TCR beta cDNA from about 480 ng total RNA. Slightly modified ARM-PCR, run as three nested multiplex PCR rounds, produced the TCR beta libraries. Rounds one and two of PCR, each of around 11 cycles, were primed with TRBV1-TRBV30 forward primers and a C-beta reverse primer. Each CDR3 protein is one row after TCRdb ran MiXCR on the multiplex PCR reads. The table lists roughly 70,000 distinct CDR3 sequences, over 60% of them singletons. The specimen sequenced was liver tumor tissue from sampling region 4. Subset meaning: tumor region T4, right-lateral pole. These receptors came from a man aged 40-55 years with primary liver carcinoma and hepatitis B virus infection.

As for this clonotype: A much larger clone differs from this one at a single base, so this may be a read error. The V and J genes are TRBV6-1 and TRBJ1-5; D not resolved. Trimming stripped 9 bases from V and 4 bases from J, with 10 bases between. Germline V gene lookup returns CDR1 MNHNS and CDR2 SASEGT. The CDR3 has 12 amino acids. As DNA, the CDR3 is TGTGCCAGAACCGTGGGGAATCAGCCCCAGCATTTT. Its protein is CARTVGNQPQHF.

This clonotype was counted once. One end of the junction fails to match germline, which may point to a read error. This chain uses TRBV7-9 with TRBJ1-5, with D possibly matching TRBD1 (5 bases). Germline V CDR1 and CDR2: SEHNR, FQNEAQ (reference sequence). This CDR3 spans 13 amino acids. The CDR3 nucleotides are TGTGACAGCAGCTTAGAGGGGATTCAGCCCCAGCATTTT. Protein sequence: CDSSLEGIQPQHF. The full variable domain, rest sourced from reference TRBV7-9 and TRBJ1-5, is DTGVSQNPRHKITKRGQNVTFRCDPISEHNRLYWYRQTLGQGPEFLTYFQNEAQLEKSRLLSDRFSAERPKGSFSTLEIQRTEQGDSAMYLCDSSLEGIQPQHFGDGTRLSIL.

Worth noting for this clonotype: An end of the junction differs from the germline gene, which may be a read error. This sequence joins TRBV7-3 and TRBJ1-1, with a possible D match to TRBD1 (5 bases). The CDR3 length is 13 residues. From germline, CDR1 is SGHTA and CDR2 FQGTGA. The CDR3 DNA reads TGTGCCAGCAGCCTGACAGTGAACACAGAAGCTTTCTTT. This encodes CASSLTVNTEAFF.

V and J are TRBV5-1 and TRBJ2-3; 8 bases map to TRBD2. The V gene's germline CDR1 is SGHRS and CDR2 YFSETQ. V lost 8 bases and J lost 5; bases outside the gene matches: 16. This CDR3 is built from 16 residues. CDR3 loop: CASSMGAGDRGDTQYF. CDR3 sequence (DNA): TGCGCCAGTAGCATGGGAGCGGGGGATAGGGGAGATACGCAGTATTTT.

This clonotype was seen a few times. J is TRBJ1-5 and V is TRBV11-2; D is undetermined. The CDR3 has 16 amino acids. CDR1 is SGHAT, CDR2 FQNNGV, per germline. V shed 1 base and J shed 5 bases, with 15 bases lying between them. The CDR3 DNA sequence: TGTGCCAGCAGCTTAGGAGACACGGGTTGGGATCAGCCCCAGCATTTT. This sequence encodes CASSLGDTGWDQPQHF.

About this clonotype: The germline gene is not matched at one end of the junction; a read error may be the cause. The rearrangement links TRBV6-1 to TRBJ1-2, with TRBD1 matching over 7 bases. Germline V CDR1 and CDR2: MNHNS, SASEGT. This CDR3 has 13 amino acids. As DNA, the CDR3 is TGTGCCGGCAGTACGGGACAGTCATATGGCTACACCTTC. Its protein is CAGSTGQSYGYTF.

For this clonotype: One end of the junction fails to match germline, which may point to a read error. This sequence joins TRBV4-2 and TRBJ2-3, with 10 nucleotides matching TRBD2. Germline lookup yields CDR1 LGHNA and CDR2 YNFKEQ. This CDR3 is 18 amino acids long. The CDR3 spells CASSQVALLAGAIDTQYF. Here the CDR3 DNA reads TGTGCGAGCAGCCAAGTGGCGCTTCTAGCGGGAGCGATTGATACGCAGTATTTT.

As regards this clonotype: A junction boundary mismatches the germline segment, possibly from a read error. This chain's CDR3 is CASSLTGGQETEYF. As DNA, the CDR3 is TGTGCCAGTAGCTTAACTGGGGGCCAAGAGACAGAGTACTTC. This sequence joins TRBV11-2 and TRBJ2-5, with TRBD1 as a possible D gene (6 bases). The CDR3 covers 14 residues. Germline CDR1 reads SGHAT; CDR2 reads FQNNGV.

Points on this clonotype: With a much larger clone just one base away, this may be a read error. The V call is TRBV5-6, the J call TRBJ1-3, with 8 bases aligning to TRBD1. CDR1 is SGHDT, CDR2 YYEEEE, per germline. With V trimmed by 0 bases and J by 3 bases, 5 bases remained unmatched. The CDR3 spans 16 residues. CDR3 DNA: TGTGCCAGCAGCTTGGGGACAGGGACTATTGGAAACACCATATATTTT. This encodes CASSLGTGTIGNTIYF.

Note on this clonotype: Just one base apart from a much larger clone, this may be a read error. J is TRBJ2-5 and V is TRBV28, with D perhaps TRBD2 (6 bases). There are 13 residues in the CDR3. Germline assignment: CDR1 MDHEN and CDR2 SYDVKM. Trimming removed 4 bases at V and 4 bases at J, with 10 bases between. CDR3 DNA sequence: TGTGCCAGCAGTTCGGGAGCCCCAGAGACCCAGTACTTC. Protein: CASSSGAPETQYF.

This clonotype was picked up many times. J is TRBJ2-1 and V is TRBV29-1; 13 bases agree with TRBD2. CDR3 length: 16 amino acids. Losses at the gene ends were 5 bases for V and 9 bases for J; bases not matched to a gene: 13. CDR1 is SQVTM and CDR2 is ANQGSEA in the germline V gene. For the CDR3, the DNA is TGCAGCGTTAGGACTAGCGGGAGAGGATTTTTGAGTGAGCAGTTCTTC. Translation gives CSVRTSGRGFLSEQFF.

This clonotype was seen a single time. Sequence at one end of the junction differs from germline and may be a read error. The V and J genes are TRBV10-3 and TRBJ2-2, with D possibly being TRBD2 (5 bases). The CDR3 length is 16 residues. Germline values: CDR1 ENHRY, CDR2 SYGVKD. The CDR3 nucleotides are TGTGCCATCAGTGGAGGTGGGAGTGCGAACACCGGGGATCTGTTTTTT. Its protein is CAISGGGSANTGDLFF.

As regards this clonotype: A much larger clone sits a single nucleotide away, making a read error possible. The chain carries TRBV10-3 and TRBJ2-5; possibly TRBD2 for D (5 bases). Germline assignment: CDR1 ENHRY and CDR2 SYGVKD. This CDR3 spans 15 amino acids. In nucleotides, the CDR3 is TGTGTCATCAGTGCGGTCTCGGGGTCCCAAGAGACCCAGTACTTC. Residues: CVISAVSGSQETQYF.

This clonotype was found many times. The chain joins TRBV6-5 to TRBJ2-7; 9 bases align to TRBD2. CDR3 length equals 16 residues. In germline, CDR1 is MNHEY, CDR2 SVGAGI. Germline trimming cut 11 bases from V and 2 bases from J; bases unmatched to any gene: 16. As DNA, the CDR3 is TGTGCCTGCAAGGGGGGTGCTAGCGGGGATACCTACGAGCAGTACTTC. This gives the protein CACKGGASGDTYEQYF.

This clonotype was found once. The CDR3 DNA is TGCGCCAGCAGCTTGGAGAGGATCCCCGGGGAGGGGTTTTTT. As protein: CASSLERIPGEGFF. The rearrangement joins TRBV5-1 to TRBJ2-2; 7 nucleotides agree with TRBD2. The CDR3 loop spans 14 amino acids. CDR1 and CDR2 from the germline V gene are SGHRS and YFSETQ. J lost 16 bases, V lost 0 bases, and 12 bases had no gene match.

The chain recombines TRBV29-1 with TRBJ1-2, with 8 bases matching TRBD1. After removal of 6 bases from V and 13 bases from J, the junction contained 16 bases not matched to a gene. CDR1 is SQVTM and CDR2 is ANQGSEA in the germline V gene. CDR3 length equals 13 residues. Written as DNA, the CDR3 is TGCAGCGTCCGATCAGGGGGCGCCTATGGCAGCACCTTC. Amino acid sequence: CSVRSGGAYGSTF.

The chain couples TRBV30 to TRBJ2-7, with 7 bases lining up with TRBD1. The V gene end was trimmed by 5 bases and the J gene end by 4 bases; junction bases not matched to a gene: 14. Germline CDR1 and CDR2: GTSNPN and SVGIG (reference sequence). The CDR3 sequence is 15 residues long. In nucleotides, the CDR3 is TGTGCCTGGGGTGCGCCTCGTGACAGGGTGTACGAGCAGTACTTC. Protein product: CAWGAPRDRVYEQYF.

Note on this clonotype: The conserved phenylalanine or tryptophan normally closing the CDR3 is absent here, so this likely arose from a read error. This chain uses TRBV12-3 or TRBV12-4 with TRBJ2-7, with 8 bases fitting TRBD2. CDR3 length: 13 amino acids. V lost 5 bases, J lost 8 bases, and 8 bases stayed unmatched. CDR3 sequence (DNA): TGTGCCAGCAGTCCCTTAGGCGGGGGGAAGCAGTACTTA. Translation: CASSPLGGGKQYL.

At least ten counts were recorded for this clonotype. The rearrangement joins TRBV6-5 to TRBJ2-4; the match to TRBD2 covers 7 bases. The CDR3 spans 16 residues. From germline, CDR1 is MNHEY and CDR2 SVGAGI. The ends lost 2 bases at V and 0 bases at J; junction bases unmatched: 4. The CDR3 protein is CASSYGGGLAKNIQYF. CDR3 coding DNA: TGTGCCAGCAGTTACGGGGGGGGATTAGCCAAAAACATTCAGTACTTC.